Each of the 9 T cell receptor beta chains below was sequenced from the same sample in a study of cytomegalovirus exposure and HLA in healthy donors. Researchers ran the PCR with 60 Vbeta and 13 Jbeta primers. Here immunoSEQ multiplex PCR was the method, and the copy in TCRdb shows in-frame clones only, minus some. Of around 130,000 clones in the sample, approximately 80% are singletons; the top ten hold 1.5%. Sequencing input: PBMCs. Every receptor here comes from a woman between 18 and 29 years old in good health and CMV-seronegative.

V gene TRBV19 combines with J gene TRBJ1-4, with D perhaps matching TRBD1 (5 bases). The V gene's germline CDR1 is LNHDA and CDR2 SQIVND (reference sequence). V was clipped by 3 bases and J by 0 bases, with 17 bases between them. The CDR3 is 18 residues long. The CDR3: CASSILGRGRATNEKLFF. CDR3 DNA sequence: TGTGCCAGTAGTATCCTCGGGAGGGGAAGAGCAACTAATGAAAAACTGTTTTTT.

The chain recombines TRBV7-9 with TRBJ2-1, with 8 bases matching TRBD2. This CDR3 comprises 16 residues. Germline lookup yields CDR1 SEHNR and CDR2 FQNEAQ (reference sequence). With 0 bases clipped from V and 1 base from J, the junction kept 2 bases outside the gene matches. DNA of the CDR3: TGTGCCAGCAGCTTAGCTGCTAGCGGGTCCTACAATGAGCAGTTCTTC. The encoded protein is CASSLAASGSYNEQFF.

The table lists this clone with a few counts. The chain carries TRBV5-4 and TRBJ1-1; D gene uncertain. Germline CDR1 SGHNT, CDR2 YYREEE (reference sequence). The CDR3 runs to 15 residues. Trimming cost V 2 bases and J 5 bases, with 16 bases left between them. CDR3 protein: CASSFGGGGRTEAFF. The CDR3 bases are TGTGCCAGCAGCTTTGGTGGAGGAGGAAGGACTGAAGCTTTCTTT.

Turning to this clone: One junction end disagrees with the germline gene, perhaps due to a read error. The gene calls are TRBV7-9 and TRBJ1-1; 10 nucleotides align to TRBD1. Germline lookup yields CDR1 SEHNR and CDR2 FQNEAQ (reference sequence). The CDR3 runs to 17 residues. The CDR3 is CSSSFLGGTGVIPEAFF. DNA of the CDR3: TGTTCCAGCAGCTTCCTTGGGGGGACAGGGGTGATACCTGAAGCTTTCTTT. Drawing the rest from reference TRBV7-9 and TRBJ1-1, the complete variable domain is DTGVSQNPRHKITKRGQNVTFRCDPISEHNRLYWYRQTLGQGPEFLTYFQNEAQLEKSRLLSDRFSAERPKGSFSTLEIQRTEQGDSAMYLCSSSFLGGTGVIPEAFFGQGTRLTVV.

This clone has only one observation. This CDR3 is CAISGTGNTEAFF. DNA of the CDR3: TGTGCCATCAGTGGGACAGGGAACACTGAAGCTTTCTTT. V is TRBV10-3 and J is TRBJ1-1; 7 bases align to TRBD1. J gave up 1 base and V 4 bases, and 0 bases lay outside the gene matches. The CDR3 spans 13 residues. CDR1 and CDR2 from the germline V gene are ENHRY and SYGVKD.

The V and J genes are TRBV7-9 and TRBJ1-6; 9 bases agree with TRBD1. The CDR3 covers 16 residues. The V gene's germline CDR1 is SEHNR and CDR2 FQNEAQ (reference sequence). With V trimmed by 1 base and J by 7 bases, 5 bases remained unmatched. The CDR3 region is CASSLGVGTGNSPLHF. CDR3 bases: TGTGCCAGCAGCTTAGGGGTCGGGACAGGGAATTCACCCCTCCACTTT.

J is TRBJ2-1 and V is TRBV19; 7 bases match TRBD1. V shed 5 bases and J 10 bases; nucleotides not matched to a gene: 11. Per germline, CDR1 LNHDA and CDR2 SQIVND (reference sequence). CDR3 length: 14 residues. The CDR3 DNA follows: TGTGCCAGTAGTTTGTCGACAGGGTTTGGCGAGCAGTTCTTC. It encodes CASSLSTGFGEQFF.

This clone was counted a few times. The chain employs TRBV5-1 and TRBJ2-1; 9 bases map to TRBD1. Losses at the gene ends were 5 bases for V and 10 bases for J; bases not matched to a gene: 7. The CDR3 totals 13 residues. Germline-derived CDR1 and CDR2 are SGHRS and YFSETQ. The DNA of the CDR3 is TGCGCCAGCAGACCCGACAGGGGGAAAGAGCAGTTCTTC. Protein product: CASRPDRGKEQFF.

The chain combines TRBV19 with TRBJ1-5; tentatively, D is TRBD1 (6 bases). V lost 6 bases to trimming and J lost 7 bases, with 19 bases between them. Per germline, CDR1 LNHDA and CDR2 SQIVND (reference sequence). The CDR3 has 15 residues. The CDR3 spells CASSSMGGGKQPQHF. As DNA, the CDR3 is TGTGCCAGTAGCTCAATGGGAGGGGGTAAACAGCCCCAGCATTTT.